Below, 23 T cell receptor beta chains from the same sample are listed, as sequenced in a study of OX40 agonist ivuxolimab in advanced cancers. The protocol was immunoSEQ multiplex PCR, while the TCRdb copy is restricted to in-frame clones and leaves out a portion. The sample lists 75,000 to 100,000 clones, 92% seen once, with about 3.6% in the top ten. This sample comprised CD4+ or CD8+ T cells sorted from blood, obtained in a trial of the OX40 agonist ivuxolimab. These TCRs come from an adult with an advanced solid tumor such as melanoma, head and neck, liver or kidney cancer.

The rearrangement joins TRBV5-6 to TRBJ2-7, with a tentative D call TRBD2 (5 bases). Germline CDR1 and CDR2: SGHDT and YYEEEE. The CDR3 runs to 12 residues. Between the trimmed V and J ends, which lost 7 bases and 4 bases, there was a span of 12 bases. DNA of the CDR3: TGTGCCAGCGGAGGTGGTCCTTACGAGCAGTACTTC. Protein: CASGGGPYEQYF.

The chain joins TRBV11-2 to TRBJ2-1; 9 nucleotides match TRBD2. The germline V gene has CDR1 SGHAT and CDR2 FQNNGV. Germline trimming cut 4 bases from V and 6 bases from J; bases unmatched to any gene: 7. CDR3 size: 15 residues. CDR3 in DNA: TGTGCCAGCAGCTCGGAGGGACTAGCCGGCAATGAGCAGTTCTTC. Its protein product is CASSSEGLAGNEQFF.

The CDR3 loop is CASSSTGGWLFF. As DNA, the CDR3 is TGTGCCAGCAGTTCTACGGGGGGGTGGCTGTTTTTT. The genes are TRBV6-5 and TRBJ2-2; 8 positions agree with TRBD2. V dropped 4 bases and J dropped 13; count of bases not matched to a gene: 5. The CDR3 is made up of 12 amino acids. Germline loops: CDR1 MNHEY, CDR2 SVGAGI.

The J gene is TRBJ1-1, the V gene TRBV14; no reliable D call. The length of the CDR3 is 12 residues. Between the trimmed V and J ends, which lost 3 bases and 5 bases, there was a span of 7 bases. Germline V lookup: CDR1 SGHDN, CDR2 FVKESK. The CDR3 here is CASSQVWTEAFF. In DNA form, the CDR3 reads TGTGCCAGCAGCCAGGTATGGACTGAAGCTTTCTTT.

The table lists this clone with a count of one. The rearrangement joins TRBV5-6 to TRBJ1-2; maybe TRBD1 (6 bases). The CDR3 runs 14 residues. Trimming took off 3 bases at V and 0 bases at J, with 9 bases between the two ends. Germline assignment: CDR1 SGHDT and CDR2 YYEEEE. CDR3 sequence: CASSSQGSNYGYTF. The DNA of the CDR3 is TGTGCCAGCAGCTCACAGGGATCTAACTATGGCTACACCTTC.

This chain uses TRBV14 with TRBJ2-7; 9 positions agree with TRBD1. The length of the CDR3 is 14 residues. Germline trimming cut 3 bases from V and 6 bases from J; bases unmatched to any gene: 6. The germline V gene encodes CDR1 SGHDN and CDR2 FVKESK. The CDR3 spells CASSHGQGWSEQYF. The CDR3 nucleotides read TGTGCCAGCAGCCACGGACAGGGGTGGAGCGAGCAGTACTTC.

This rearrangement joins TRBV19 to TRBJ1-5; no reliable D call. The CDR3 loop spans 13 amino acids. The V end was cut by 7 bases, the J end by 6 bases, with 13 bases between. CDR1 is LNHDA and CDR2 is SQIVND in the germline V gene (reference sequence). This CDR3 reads CASTKGHTQPQHF. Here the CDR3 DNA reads TGTGCCAGTACCAAGGGCCATACTCAGCCCCAGCATTTT. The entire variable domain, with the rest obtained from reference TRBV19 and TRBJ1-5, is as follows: DGGITQSPKYLFRKEGQNVTLSCEQNLNHDAMYWYRQDPGQGLRLIYYSQIVNDFQKGDIAEGYSVSREKKESFPLTVTSAQKNPTAFYLCASTKGHTQPQHFGDGTRLSIL.

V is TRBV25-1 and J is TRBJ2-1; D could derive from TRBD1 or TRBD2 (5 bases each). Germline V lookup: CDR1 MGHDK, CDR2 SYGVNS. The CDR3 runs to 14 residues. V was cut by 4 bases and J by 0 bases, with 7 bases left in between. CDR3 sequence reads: CASSGGSSYNEQFF. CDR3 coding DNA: TGTGCCAGCAGTGGGGGGAGCTCCTACAATGAGCAGTTCTTC.

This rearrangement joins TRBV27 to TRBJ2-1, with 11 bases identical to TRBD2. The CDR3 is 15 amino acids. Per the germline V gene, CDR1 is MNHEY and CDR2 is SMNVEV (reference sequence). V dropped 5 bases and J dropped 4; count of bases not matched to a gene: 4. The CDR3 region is CASSTGLAAYNEQFF. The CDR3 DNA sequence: TGTGCCAGCAGTACGGGACTAGCGGCTTACAATGAGCAGTTCTTC.

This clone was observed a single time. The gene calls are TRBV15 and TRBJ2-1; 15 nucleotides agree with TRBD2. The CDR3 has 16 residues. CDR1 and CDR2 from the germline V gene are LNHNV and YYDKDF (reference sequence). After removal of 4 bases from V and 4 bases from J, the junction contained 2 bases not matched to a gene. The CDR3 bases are TGTGCCACCAGCACAGGGACTAGCGGGAGGTACAATGAGCAGTTCTTC. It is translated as CATSTGTSGRYNEQFF.

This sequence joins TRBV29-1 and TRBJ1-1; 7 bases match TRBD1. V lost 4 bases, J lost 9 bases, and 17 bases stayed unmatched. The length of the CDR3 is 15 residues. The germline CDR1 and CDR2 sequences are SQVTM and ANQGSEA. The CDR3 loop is CSVVSRDSETRKAFF. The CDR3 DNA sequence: TGCAGCGTTGTATCGAGGGACAGCGAGACTCGGAAAGCTTTCTTT. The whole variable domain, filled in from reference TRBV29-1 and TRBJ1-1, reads SAVISQKPSRDICQRGTSLTIQCQVDSQVTMMFWYRQQPGQSLTLIATANQGSEATYESGFVIDKFPISRPNLTFSTLTVSNMSPEDSSIYLCSVVSRDSETRKAFFGQGTRLTVV.

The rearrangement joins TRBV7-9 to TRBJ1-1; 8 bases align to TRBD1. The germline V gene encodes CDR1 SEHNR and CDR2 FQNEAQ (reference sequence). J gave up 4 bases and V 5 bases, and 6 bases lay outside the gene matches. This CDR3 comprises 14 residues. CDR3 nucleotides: TGTGCCAGCAGCATTCCAGGGGGCGGCACTGAAGCTTTCTTT. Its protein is CASSIPGGGTEAFF.

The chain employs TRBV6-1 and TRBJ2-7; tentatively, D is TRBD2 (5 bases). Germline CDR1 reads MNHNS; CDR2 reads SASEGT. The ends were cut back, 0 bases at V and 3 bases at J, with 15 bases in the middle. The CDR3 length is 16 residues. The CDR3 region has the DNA TGTGCCAGCAGTGAAGCGGCAGGAGGCTGGGACTACGAGCAGTACTTC. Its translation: CASSEAAGGWDYEQYF.

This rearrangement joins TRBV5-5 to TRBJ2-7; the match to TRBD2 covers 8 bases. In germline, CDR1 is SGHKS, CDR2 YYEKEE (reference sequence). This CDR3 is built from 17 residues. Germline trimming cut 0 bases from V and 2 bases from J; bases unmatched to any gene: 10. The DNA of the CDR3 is TGTGCCAGCAGCTTGGGGGACACCGGGAGGGCCACCTACGAGCAGTACTTC. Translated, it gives CASSLGDTGRATYEQYF.

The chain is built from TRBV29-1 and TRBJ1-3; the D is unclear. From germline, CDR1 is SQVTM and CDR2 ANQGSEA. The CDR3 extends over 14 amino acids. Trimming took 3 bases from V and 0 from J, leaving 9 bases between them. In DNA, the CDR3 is TGCAGCGTTGAGGAGGTTCTCTCTGGAAACACCATATATTTT. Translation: CSVEEVLSGNTIYF.

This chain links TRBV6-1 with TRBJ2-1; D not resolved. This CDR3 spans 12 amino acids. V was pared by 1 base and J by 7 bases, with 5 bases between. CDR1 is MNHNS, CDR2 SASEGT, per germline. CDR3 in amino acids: CASSEELNEQFF. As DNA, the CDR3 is TGTGCCAGCAGTGAAGAGTTAAATGAGCAGTTCTTC.

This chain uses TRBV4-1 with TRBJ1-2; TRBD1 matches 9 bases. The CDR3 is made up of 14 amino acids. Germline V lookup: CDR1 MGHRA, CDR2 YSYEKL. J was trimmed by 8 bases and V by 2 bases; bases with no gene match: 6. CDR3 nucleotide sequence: TGCGCCAGCAGCCAAATACAGGGGGCTTACGGCTACACCTTC. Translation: CASSQIQGAYGYTF.

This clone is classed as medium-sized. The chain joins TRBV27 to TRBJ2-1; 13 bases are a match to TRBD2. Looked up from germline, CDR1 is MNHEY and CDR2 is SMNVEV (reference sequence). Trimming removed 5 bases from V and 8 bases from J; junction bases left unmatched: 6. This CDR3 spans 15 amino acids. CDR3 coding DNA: TGTGCCAGCAGTGTCACTAGCGGGAGGGCCCATGAGCAGTTCTTC. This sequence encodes CASSVTSGRAHEQFF.

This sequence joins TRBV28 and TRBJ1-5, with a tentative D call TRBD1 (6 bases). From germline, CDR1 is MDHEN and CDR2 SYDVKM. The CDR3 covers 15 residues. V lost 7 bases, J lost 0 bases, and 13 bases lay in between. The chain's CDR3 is CASKWGTNSNQPQHF. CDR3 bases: TGTGCCAGCAAATGGGGGACAAATAGCAATCAGCCCCAGCATTTT.

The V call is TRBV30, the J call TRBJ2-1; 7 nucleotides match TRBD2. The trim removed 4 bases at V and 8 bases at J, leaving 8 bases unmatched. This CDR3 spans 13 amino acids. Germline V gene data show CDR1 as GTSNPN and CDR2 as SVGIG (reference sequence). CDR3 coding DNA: TGTGCCTGGAATTACGCGGGGGTGGATGAGCAGTTCTTC. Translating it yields CAWNYAGVDEQFF.

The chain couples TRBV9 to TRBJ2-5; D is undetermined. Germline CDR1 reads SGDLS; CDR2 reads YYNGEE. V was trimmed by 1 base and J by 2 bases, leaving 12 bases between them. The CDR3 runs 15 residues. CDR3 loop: CASSVRAAWQETQYF. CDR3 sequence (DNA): TGTGCCAGCAGCGTAAGAGCAGCGTGGCAAGAGACCCAGTACTTC.

Here the CDR3 DNA reads TGCGCCAGCAGTGGGTCACTCGCCCGAGATAGCAATCAGCCCCAGCATTTT. Translating it yields CASSGSLARDSNQPQHF. This chain links TRBV10-1 with TRBJ1-5; D unclear. This CDR3 is 17 amino acids long. V shed 4 bases and J shed 0 bases, with 16 bases lying between them. Germline lookup yields CDR1 WNHNN and CDR2 SYGVQD (reference sequence).

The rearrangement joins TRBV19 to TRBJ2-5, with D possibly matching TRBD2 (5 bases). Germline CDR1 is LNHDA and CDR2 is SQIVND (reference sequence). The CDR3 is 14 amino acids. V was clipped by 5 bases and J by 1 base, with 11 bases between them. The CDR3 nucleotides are TGTGCCAGTAGTCTCCGAGGGCTCCAAGAGACCCAGTACTTC. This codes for CASSLRGLQETQYF.